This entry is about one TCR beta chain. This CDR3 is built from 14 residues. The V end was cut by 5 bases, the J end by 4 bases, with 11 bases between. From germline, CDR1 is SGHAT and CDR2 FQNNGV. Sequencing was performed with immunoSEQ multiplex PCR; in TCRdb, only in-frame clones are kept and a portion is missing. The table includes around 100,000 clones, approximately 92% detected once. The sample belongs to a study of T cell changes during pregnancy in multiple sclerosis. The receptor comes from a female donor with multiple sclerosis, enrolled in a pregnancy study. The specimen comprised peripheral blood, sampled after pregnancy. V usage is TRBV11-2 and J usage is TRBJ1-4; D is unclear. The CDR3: CASSPPVHNEKLFF. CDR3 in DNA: TGTGCCAGCAGCCCCCCGGTGCATAATGAAAAACTGTTTTTT.